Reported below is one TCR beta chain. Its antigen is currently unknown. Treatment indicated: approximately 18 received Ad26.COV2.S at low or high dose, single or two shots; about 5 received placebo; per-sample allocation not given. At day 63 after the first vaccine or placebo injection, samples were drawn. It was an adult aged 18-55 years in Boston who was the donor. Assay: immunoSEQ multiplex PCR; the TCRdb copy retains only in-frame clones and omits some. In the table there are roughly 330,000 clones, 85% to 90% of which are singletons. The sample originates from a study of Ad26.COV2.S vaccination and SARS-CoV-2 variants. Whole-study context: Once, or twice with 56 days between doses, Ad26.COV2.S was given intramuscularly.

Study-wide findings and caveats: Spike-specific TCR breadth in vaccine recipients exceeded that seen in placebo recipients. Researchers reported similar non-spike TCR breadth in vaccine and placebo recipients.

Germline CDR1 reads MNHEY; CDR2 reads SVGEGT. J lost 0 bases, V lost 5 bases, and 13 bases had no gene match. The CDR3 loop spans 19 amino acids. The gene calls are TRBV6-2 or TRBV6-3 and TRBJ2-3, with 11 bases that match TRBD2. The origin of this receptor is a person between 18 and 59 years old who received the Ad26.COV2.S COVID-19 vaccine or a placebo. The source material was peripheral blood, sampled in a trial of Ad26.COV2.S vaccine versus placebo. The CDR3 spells CASSGGELAGVGSTDTQYF. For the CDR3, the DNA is TGTGCCAGCAGTGGAGGCGAACTAGCGGGAGTTGGTAGCACAGATACGCAGTATTTT.